These T cell receptor beta chains were read from a single sample in a study of cytomegalovirus exposure and HLA in healthy donors. The data were produced by immunoSEQ multiplex PCR, yet TCRdb's version contains in-frame clones alone and is incomplete. The sample holds about 98,000 clones, about four fifths seen once. The sample consisted of PBMCs. The receptors derive from a man younger than 35 in good health and CMV-seropositive. Each CDR3 is given with its conserved first and last residue. A D gene is named only where the DNA matches it firmly. The size field is filled for only some rows; it gives once, few, many or a size class.

clone_size j_call d_call v_call cdr3_length cdr3_aa cdr3_nt
few TRBJ2-5 TRBD2 TRBV4-2 16 CASSYGTSGGAETQYF TGTGCCAGCAGCTACGGGACTAGCGGGGGGGCAGAGACCCAGTACTTC
. TRBJ2-7 TRBD1 TRBV28 17 CASSPFSLRRQGYEQYF TGTGCCAGCTCTCCCTTCTCCCTAAGAAGACAGGGATACGAGCAGTACTTC
few TRBJ2-1 TRBD1 TRBV28 15 CASARGTVSYNEQFF TGTGCCAGCGCGAGGGGGACAGTCTCCTACAATGAGCAGTTCTTC
few TRBJ2-7 TRBD2 TRBV2 16 CASSPPRTSGAGEQYF TGTGCCAGCAGTCCACCTAGGACTAGCGGGGCAGGCGAGCAGTACTTC
. TRBJ1-1 . TRBV10-2 13 CASSIRENTEAFF TGCGCCAGCTCGATCCGGGAGAACACTGAAGCTTTCTTT
once TRBJ2-7 TRBD1 TRBV18 15 CASSPGTGGPYEQYF TGTGCCAGCTCACCAGGGACAGGGGGCCCCTACGAGCAGTACTTC
. TRBJ2-6 . TRBV28 18 CASSFVDGTYSGANVLTF TGTGCCAGCAGTTTTGTAGATGGGACTTACTCTGGGGCCAACGTCCTGACTTTC
. TRBJ2-3 TRBD1 TRBV7-9 14 CASREGAPTDTQYF TGTGCCAGCAGAGAGGGGGCGCCCACAGATACGCAGTATTTT
. TRBJ2-7 . TRBV27 15 CASSFAGMVAYEQYF TGTGCCAGCAGTTTTGCAGGGATGGTCGCCTACGAGCAGTACTTC
. TRBJ1-5 . TRBV2 16 CASRGREDRSNQPQHF TGTGCCAGCAGAGGTCGGGAGGATCGTAGCAATCAGCCCCAGCATTTT
few TRBJ1-6 . TRBV12-1 14 CASSLSSYNSPLHF TGTGCCAGCAGTCTGAGCTCCTATAATTCACCCCTCCACTTT
few TRBJ2-1 TRBD1 TRBV5-8 15 CASSTTGGDYNEQFF TGTGCCAGCAGCACGACAGGGGGCGATTACAATGAGCAGTTCTTC
. TRBJ2-1 TRBD1 TRBV9 13 CASSVTGNNEQFF TGTGCCAGCAGCGTGACAGGGAACAATGAGCAGTTCTTC
few TRBJ1-4 . TRBV18 15 CASSPAGSTNEKLFF TGTGCCAGCTCACCCGCAGGGTCAACTAATGAAAAACTGTTTTTT
. TRBJ2-4 . TRBV4-1 17 CASSQTHPGLAKNIQYF TGCGCCAGCAGCCAAACCCATCCAGGGTTAGCCAAAAACATTCAGTACTTC
. TRBJ2-5 TRBD1 TRBV5-1 17 CASRRGTGVLYQETQYF TGCGCCAGCAGGCGGGGGACAGGGGTCCTGTACCAAGAGACCCAGTACTTC
. TRBJ1-2 TRBD1 TRBV29-1 14 CSADEGQASYGYTF TGCAGCGCCGACGAGGGACAGGCTAGCTATGGCTACACCTTC
. TRBJ2-2 TRBD2 TRBV5-4 18 CASTLEAGALADTGELFF TGTGCCAGCACCCTTGAAGCGGGGGCCCTCGCGGACACCGGGGAGCTGTTTTTT
few TRBJ1-4 . TRBV10-3 12 CAISESAEKLFF TGTGCCATCAGTGAGTCGGCTGAAAAACTGTTTTTT
. TRBJ2-7 . TRBV27 14 CASSPTDSVYEQYF TGTGCCAGCAGTCCAACGGACAGCGTCTACGAGCAGTACTTC
. TRBJ2-1 TRBD2 TRBV19 16 CASSSRGASGGSEQFF TGTGCCAGTAGTTCCCGAGGGGCTAGCGGGGGGAGTGAGCAGTTCTTC
. TRBJ1-4 . TRBV27 13 CASKSGGSEKLFF TGTGCCAGCAAGTCGGGGGGAAGCGAAAAACTGTTTTTT
. TRBJ1-1 . TRBV4-1 15 CASSQATEYDTEAFF TGCGCCAGCAGCCAAGCAACGGAGTATGACACTGAAGCTTTCTTT
. TRBJ2-2 TRBD1 TRBV6-1 14 CASSWDRGTGELFF TGTGCCAGCAGTTGGGACAGGGGCACCGGGGAGCTGTTCTTT
. TRBJ1-4 . TRBV28 14 CASSPRQENEKLFF TGTGCCAGCAGTCCCAGACAGGAGAATGAAAAACTGTTTTTT
. TRBJ2-3 . TRBV27 16 CASSLLGVGGTDTQYF TGTGCCAGCAGCTTACTCGGGGTTGGGGGCACAGATACGCAGTATTTT
. TRBJ2-2 TRBD1 TRBV5-1 14 CASSTGQITGELFF TGCGCCAGCAGCACGGGACAGATCACCGGGGAGCTGTTTTTT
few TRBJ1-2 TRBD1 TRBV4-1 14 CASSQPGQGKGYTF TGCGCCAGCAGCCAACCGGGACAGGGTAAAGGCTACACCTTC
once TRBJ1-2 . TRBV28 12 CASSLIRGGYTF TGTGCCAGCAGTTTAATACGGGGGGGCTACACCTTC
few TRBJ2-7 TRBD1 TRBV4-1 16 CASSQSGTGSSYEQYF TGCGCCAGCAGCCAAAGCGGGACAGGGAGCTCCTACGAGCAGTACTTC
. TRBJ1-2 . TRBV2 10 CASRGRGYTF TGTGCCAGCCGGGGTCGAGGCTACACCTTC
. TRBJ2-2 TRBD1 TRBV11-3 14 CASSSGQGAGELFF TGTGCCAGCAGCTCCGGACAGGGGGCCGGGGAGCTGTTTTTT
. TRBJ1-1 . TRBV27 14 CASRLGPRNTEAFF TGTGCCAGCAGGTTAGGGCCCAGGAACACTGAAGCTTTCTTT
few TRBJ2-7 . TRBV4-1 13 CASSLGDNYEQYF TGCGCCAGCAGCCTCGGTGATAACTACGAGCAGTACTTC
few TRBJ2-5 . TRBV9 14 CASSVGEERETQYF TGTGCCAGCAGCGTAGGGGAGGAACGAGAGACCCAGTACTTC
. TRBJ2-1 TRBD2 TRBV29-1 15 CSVEDGTSGYNEQFF TGCAGCGTTGAAGACGGGACTAGCGGCTACAATGAGCAGTTCTTC
. TRBJ2-7 . TRBV6-5 14 CASSYDGTGNEQYF TGTGCCAGCAGTTACGACGGGACTGGGAACGAGCAGTACTTC
once TRBJ2-1 TRBD2 TRBV5-4 17 CASSFRTSGGIRDEQFF TGTGCCAGCAGTTTTAGGACTAGCGGGGGGATTAGGGATGAGCAGTTCTTC
. TRBJ1-5 TRBD1 TRBV19 18 CASSRQGEGVISNQPQHF TGTGCCAGTAGTCGACAGGGAGAGGGGGTGATTAGCAATCAGCCCCAGCATTTT
. TRBJ2-5 TRBD2 TRBV5-1 16 CASARTSGEVRETQYF TGCGCCAGCGCCCGGACTAGCGGGGAGGTTAGAGAGACCCAGTACTTC
. TRBJ1-1 TRBD1 TRBV4-1 13 CASRGTGVTEAFF TGCGCCAGCAGGGGGACAGGGGTTACTGAAGCTTTCTTT
. TRBJ2-5 . TRBV7-3 14 CASSLTGTRETQYF TGTGCCAGCAGCCTGACAGGAACGCGAGAGACCCAGTACTTC